This entry concerns a single TCR beta chain. This receptor's antigen is unknown. No base qualities exist here, and no much larger clone lies one base off it. TCRbeta CDR3 regions were amplified from genomic DNA by means of the immunoSEQ Assay, a bias-controlled multiplex PCR. The published analysis was carried out like this. The number of nucleated cells in each sample was estimated by amplification of reference gene primers within the assay. Sequence reads were collapsed and filtered to measure the absolute abundance of every unique TCRbeta CDR3 rearrangement. For each sample, productive Simpson clonality was calculated as the square root of Simpson's diversity index across productive rearrangements. Held by TCRdb, this immuneACCESS table contains in-frame sequences only and omits some clones. Under half of the omission traces to an unresolved V gene where checked; the cause of the rest is unknown. That table furnishes V, J and clone size, whereas the DNA furnished D and trimming. This sample is represented by 130,000 or so clones; about four fifths of them were singletons. The top ten clones comprise around 10% of the sample.

The data were obtained in a study of blood T cell repertoires in COVID-19 (dated by TCRdb to between 2020 and 2021). In the study overall: Samples covering the acute and convalescent phases of COVID-19 were provided by collaborators in the United States, Italy and Spain. The prospective study material was composed of cDNA or gDNA derived from T cells, B-cell-depleted T cells, or PBMCs. The dataset comprised deeply sampled blood TCRbeta repertoires from subjects exposed to, actively infected with, or recovered from COVID-19. The repertoires were released in a freely available public database intended as a resource for research on the immune response to SARS-CoV-2. Samples came from the ongoing ImmuneRACE study (first 160 participants) plus 1,254 subjects from 6 global collaborators. The sample metadata nearly always contained a de-identified subject ID, COVID-19 status, age in years and sex. Where available, HLA class I and class II types were obtained from metadata supplied by the sample provider rather than from assay-based typing. Overall results and qualifications from the work: The amount of clinical and demographic metadata varied by source and participant and was provided uncurated.

Whole blood was collected in K2EDTA tubes by collaborating institutions according to the institutions' own protocols. Collaborator samples were shipped for TCRbeta analysis as frozen whole blood, isolated PBMCs, or DNA extracted from either sample type. Source material: peripheral blood. The TCR was taken from a human donor in a cohort sampled during active COVID-19.

CDR3 loop: CASRSGLATDTQYF. The DNA is TGTGCCAGTAGGTCGGGACTAGCAACAGATACGCAGTATTTT. This chain is built from TRBV6-5 and TRBJ2-3, with TRBD2 identical over 9 junction bases. The germline V gene supplies CDR1 MNHEY and CDR2 SVGAGI. The CDR3 goes from the cysteine to the phenylalanine over 14 residues. The read is trimmed to its CDR3 DNA, 42 bases read in frame from base 1. V is pruned by 9 bases and J by 3 bases, leaving 7 bases of the junction without a gene match.